The 18 T cell receptor beta chains presented below share a single source sample, sequenced in a study of blood T cell repertoires in COVID-19 (dated by TCRdb to the early 2020s). Receptor amplification or capture employed the immunoSEQ multiplex PCR assay. Drawn from immuneACCESS, this table holds only the in-frame rearrangements with V and J called that TCRdb kept. Clones are partly lost; checked studies trace under half to an unresolved V gene and leave the rest unexplained. The sample has 250,000 to 300,000 clones on record, nearly 90% of them singletons. 2% to 2.5% of the sample lies in the top ten. The sample was peripheral blood. These receptors were taken from a woman in her sixties with COVID-19, enrolled during active disease.

The chain has TRBV18 and TRBJ1-5, with 7 nucleotides matching TRBD1. This CDR3 region has 14 residues. V trimming: 3 bases; J trimming: 6 bases; junction bases outside the gene matches: 5. CDR1 KGHSH and CDR2 LQKENI come from the germline V gene. The CDR3 DNA is TGTGCCAGCTCACCCGACAGGGTTGGTCAGCCCCAGCATTTT. Translating it yields CASSPDRVGQPQHF.

This chain uses TRBV19 with TRBJ1-2; perhaps TRBD1 as D (5 bases). Germline CDR1 and CDR2: LNHDA and SQIVND (reference sequence). The CDR3 has 13 amino acids. V was trimmed by 0 bases and J by 3 bases, leaving 5 bases between them. The CDR3 protein is CASSIDRDYGYTF. The CDR3 nucleotides read TGTGCCAGTAGTATAGACAGGGACTATGGCTACACCTTC. Full variable domain (outside the CDR3, taken from reference TRBV19 and TRBJ1-2): DGGITQSPKYLFRKEGQNVTLSCEQNLNHDAMYWYRQDPGQGLRLIYYSQIVNDFQKGDIAEGYSVSREKKESFPLTVTSAQKNPTAFYLCASSIDRDYGYTFGSGTRLTVV.

This clone came up a few times. J is TRBJ1-1 and V is TRBV4-2; maybe TRBD1 (6 bases). Germline-derived CDR1 and CDR2 are LGHNA and YNFKEQ. The CDR3 spans 15 residues. Trimming shortened V by 0 bases and J by 8 bases, and 16 bases separated the two germline ends. The CDR3 protein is CASSQDQWGPGEAFF. CDR3 nucleotides: TGTGCCAGCAGCCAAGATCAATGGGGGCCAGGAGAAGCTTTCTTT.

In its sample, this clone was seen a few times. The same CDR3 can be traced to other DNA sequences in this sample. The V gene is TRBV7-9, the J gene TRBJ1-2; D gene unclear. Germline V gene sequence: CDR1 SEHNR, CDR2 FQNEAQ (reference sequence). The CDR3 length is 11 residues. Trimming took off 5 bases at V and 4 bases at J, with 5 bases between the two ends. The CDR3 DNA follows: TGTGCCAGCAGCCCCGGCTATGGCTACACCTTC. Its protein product is CASSPGYGYTF. Looking up the rest from reference TRBV7-9 and TRBJ1-2 gives the full variable domain: DTGVSQNPRHKITKRGQNVTFRCDPISEHNRLYWYRQTLGQGPEFLTYFQNEAQLEKSRLLSDRFSAERPKGSFSTLEIQRTEQGDSAMYLCASSPGYGYTFGSGTRLTVV.

The J gene is TRBJ1-1, the V gene TRBV5-1, with D tentatively TRBD1 (5 bases). Trimming removed 1 base from V and 3 bases from J, with 13 bases in between. The CDR3 contains 15 residues. Germline V lookup: CDR1 SGHRS, CDR2 YFSETQ. The chain's CDR3 is CASSLRRGADTEAFF. CDR3 DNA sequence: TGCGCCAGCAGCTTGAGGAGGGGCGCCGACACTGAAGCTTTCTTT.

The chain recombines TRBV11-2 with TRBJ1-2; D not certain. This CDR3 spans 12 amino acids. V shed 2 bases and J shed 7 bases, with 8 bases lying between them. Germline CDR1 reads SGHAT; CDR2 reads FQNNGV. DNA of the CDR3: TGTGCCAGCAGCTTAAACTCGGGTGGCTACACCTTC. This codes for CASSLNSGGYTF.

The chain employs TRBV7-9 and TRBJ1-2, with D perhaps TRBD1 (5 bases). The CDR3 covers 12 residues. Between the trimmed V and J ends, which lost 4 bases and 4 bases, there was a span of 7 bases. The germline CDR1 and CDR2 sequences are SEHNR and FQNEAQ (reference sequence). The CDR3 is CASSSQGYGYTF. As DNA, the CDR3 is TGTGCCAGCAGCTCCCAGGGCTATGGCTACACCTTC.

This chain joins TRBV25-1 and TRBJ1-2, with D unresolved. Germline V CDR1 and CDR2: MGHDK, SYGVNS. Trimming removed 2 bases from V and 7 bases from J, with 11 bases in between. The CDR3 runs to 13 residues. In nucleotides, the CDR3 is TGTGCCAGCAGTGAACCCGGACTGGGTGGCTACACCTTC. Encoded protein: CASSEPGLGGYTF.

The V gene is TRBV3-1 (or the pseudogene TRBV3-2), the J gene TRBJ2-5; the D is unclear. The V gene's germline CDR1 is LGHDT and CDR2 YNNKEL (reference sequence). The CDR3 covers 13 residues. Trimming stripped 0 bases from V and 9 bases from J, with 11 bases between. CDR3 bases: TGTGCCAGCAGCCAAGACCTAAGCCGTCCCCAGTACTTC. Translated: CASSQDLSRPQYF.

The genes are TRBV4-2 and TRBJ1-3, with a weak D call TRBD1 (6 bases). The ends were cut back, 0 bases at V and 1 base at J, with 13 bases in the middle. This CDR3 has 17 amino acids. Germline V gene sequence: CDR1 LGHNA, CDR2 YNFKEQ. The CDR3 spells CASSQEGAGESGNTIYF. Written as DNA, the CDR3 is TGTGCCAGCAGCCAAGAAGGGGCAGGGGAATCTGGAAACACCATATATTTT.

The chain combines TRBV19 with TRBJ1-2, with 9 bases matching TRBD1. Trimming took 5 bases from V and 2 from J; bases not matched to a gene: 9. The germline CDR1 and CDR2 sequences are LNHDA and SQIVND (reference sequence). This CDR3 has 16 residues. The CDR3 DNA reads as TGTGCCAGTAGTGGGGACAGGGAGGCCGGCAACTATGGCTACACCTTC. Its protein is CASSGDREAGNYGYTF.

The rearrangement joins TRBV5-5 to TRBJ1-6, with D perhaps TRBD1 (5 bases). Trimming removed 4 bases from V and 10 bases from J, with 27 bases in between. The CDR3 covers 18 residues. Per the germline V gene, CDR1 is SGHKS and CDR2 is YYEKEE (reference sequence). The CDR3: CASSLRQRTAEWGSPLHF. CDR3 in DNA: TGTGCCAGCAGCCTCCGACAAAGAACCGCCGAGTGGGGCTCACCCCTCCACTTT.

The gene calls are TRBV6-5 and TRBJ1-4, with D possibly TRBD1 on 6 matching bases. Per germline, CDR1 MNHEY and CDR2 SVGAGI. With 8 bases removed from V and 12 bases from J, the gap between germline ends came to 25 bases. The CDR3 contains 15 residues. The DNA of the CDR3 is TGTGCCAGCGGGGGGGGCCCCAGTGACAAGAAGGAACTGTTTTTT. Encoded protein: CASGGGPSDKKELFF.

The V call is TRBV4-2, the J call TRBJ1-3; D may be TRBD1 (6 bases). CDR3 length: 16 residues. V was shortened by 1 base and J by 0 bases, with 10 bases between the two germline ends. Germline lookup yields CDR1 LGHNA and CDR2 YNFKEQ. The CDR3 DNA is TGTGCCAGCAGCCAAGGACAGGCAAGCTCTGGAAACACCATATATTTT. Its protein product is CASSQGQASSGNTIYF.

The CDR3 nucleotides read TGTGCCAGCAGTTACGGGCCAGAAATCTACGAGCAGTACTTC. Its protein product is CASSYGPEIYEQYF. V and J are TRBV6-5 and TRBJ2-7, with D unresolved. Trimming left V 2 bases short and J 3 bases short, with 11 bases between. In germline, CDR1 is MNHEY, CDR2 SVGAGI. This CDR3 is 14 amino acids long.

This chain connects TRBV9 to TRBJ2-3, with TRBD2 matching over 14 bases. The germline V gene encodes CDR1 SGDLS and CDR2 YYNGEE. The ends lost 4 bases at V and 6 bases at J; junction bases unmatched: 10. The CDR3 is made up of 17 amino acids. In DNA form, the CDR3 reads TGTGCCAGCAGCCCCGAAGCGACTAGCGGGGGGGGCGATACGCAGTATTTT. As protein: CASSPEATSGGGDTQYF.

The rearrangement links TRBV21-1 to TRBJ2-5; the DNA was not compared with TRBD1, the D call given in the table. TRBV21-1 is annotated as a pseudogene. CDR3 size: 24 residues. The CDR3 region has the DNA TGTGCCAGCAGCAAAAATCCCCCTATGGGGCAGAACCCCGAAAAGAGGATGAGAGGAGAGACCCAGTACTTC. This encodes CASSKNPPMGQNPEKRMRGETQYF.

This chain uses TRBV5-1 with TRBJ2-2; D gene uncertain. V was clipped by 1 base and J by 0 bases, with 4 bases between them. Looked up from germline, CDR1 is SGHRS and CDR2 is YFSETQ. The CDR3 is 14 residues long. The CDR3 bases are TGCGCCAGCAGCTTGTCTACGAACACCGGGGAGCTGTTTTTT. The encoded protein is CASSLSTNTGELFF.